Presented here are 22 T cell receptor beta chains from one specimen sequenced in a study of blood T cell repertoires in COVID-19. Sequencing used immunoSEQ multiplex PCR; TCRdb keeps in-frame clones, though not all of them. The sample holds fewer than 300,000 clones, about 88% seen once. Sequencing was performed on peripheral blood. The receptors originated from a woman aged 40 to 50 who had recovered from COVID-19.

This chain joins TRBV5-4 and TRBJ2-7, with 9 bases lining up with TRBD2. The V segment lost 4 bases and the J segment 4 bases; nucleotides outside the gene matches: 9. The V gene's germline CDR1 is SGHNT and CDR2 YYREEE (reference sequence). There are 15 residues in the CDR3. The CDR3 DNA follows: TGTGCCAGCAGCGTGGCGGGAGGGGGGCGGTACGAGCAGTACTTC. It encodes CASSVAGGGRYEQYF.

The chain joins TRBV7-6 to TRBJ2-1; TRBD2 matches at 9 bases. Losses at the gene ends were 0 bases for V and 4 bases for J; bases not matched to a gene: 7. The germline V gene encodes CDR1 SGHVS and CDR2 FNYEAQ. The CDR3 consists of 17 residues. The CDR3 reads CASSLARASGAYNEQFF. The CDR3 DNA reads TGTGCCAGCAGCTTAGCGCGGGCTAGCGGGGCGTACAATGAGCAGTTCTTC.

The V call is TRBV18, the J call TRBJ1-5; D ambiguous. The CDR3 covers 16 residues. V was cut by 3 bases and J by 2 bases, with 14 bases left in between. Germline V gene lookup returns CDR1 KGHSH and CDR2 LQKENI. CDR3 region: CASSPLGGQGNQPQHF. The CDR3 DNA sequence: TGTGCCAGCTCACCCCTCGGCGGGCAGGGCAATCAGCCCCAGCATTTT.

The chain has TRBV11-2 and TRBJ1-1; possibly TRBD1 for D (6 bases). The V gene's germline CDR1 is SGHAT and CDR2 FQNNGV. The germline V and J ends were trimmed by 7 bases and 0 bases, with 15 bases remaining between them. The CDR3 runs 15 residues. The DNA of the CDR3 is TGTGCCAGCACCCTCCGGGGGGCGGTGAACACTGAAGCTTTCTTT. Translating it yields CASTLRGAVNTEAFF.

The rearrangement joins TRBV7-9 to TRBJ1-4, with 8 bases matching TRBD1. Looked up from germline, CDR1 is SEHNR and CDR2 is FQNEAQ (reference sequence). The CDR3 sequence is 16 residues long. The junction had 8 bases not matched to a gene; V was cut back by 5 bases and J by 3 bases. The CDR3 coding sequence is TGTGCCAGCAGCACGACAGGGGCAGGAGCTAATGAAAAACTGTTTTTT. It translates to CASSTTGAGANEKLFF.

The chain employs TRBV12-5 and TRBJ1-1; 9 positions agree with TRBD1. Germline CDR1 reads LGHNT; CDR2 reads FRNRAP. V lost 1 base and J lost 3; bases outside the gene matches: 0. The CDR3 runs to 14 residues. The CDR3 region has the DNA TGTGCTAGTGGTTTGGGGACAGGGGACACTGAAGCTTTCTTT. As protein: CASGLGTGDTEAFF.

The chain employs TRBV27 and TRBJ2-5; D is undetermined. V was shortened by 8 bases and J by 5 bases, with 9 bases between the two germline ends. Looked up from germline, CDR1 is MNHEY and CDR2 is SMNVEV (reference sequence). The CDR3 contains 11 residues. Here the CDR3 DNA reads TGTGCCAGCCCGCCCACTGAGACCCAGTACTTC. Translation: CASPPTETQYF.

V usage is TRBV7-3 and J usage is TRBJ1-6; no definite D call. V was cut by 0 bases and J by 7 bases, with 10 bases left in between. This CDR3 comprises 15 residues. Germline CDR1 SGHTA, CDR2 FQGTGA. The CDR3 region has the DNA TGTGCCAGCAGCTTAACGGCGCAGGCGAATTCACCCCTCCACTTT. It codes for CASSLTAQANSPLHF.

The CDR3 DNA is TGTGCCACCAGTGATTTGCGGCTAGCCATCCAGTATTTT. This encodes CATSDLRLAIQYF. The chain links TRBV24-1 to TRBJ2-3; tentative D call: TRBD2 (5 bases). CDR1 is KGHDR, CDR2 SFDVKD, per germline. Trimming left V 0 bases short and J 12 bases short, with 12 bases between. This CDR3 has 13 residues.

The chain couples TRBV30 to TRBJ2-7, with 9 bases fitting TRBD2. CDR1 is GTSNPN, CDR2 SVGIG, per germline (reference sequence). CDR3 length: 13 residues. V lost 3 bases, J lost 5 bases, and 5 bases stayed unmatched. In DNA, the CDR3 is TGTGCCTGGAGCTCGGGGACTAGCAACGAGCAGTACTTC. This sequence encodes CAWSSGTSNEQYF.

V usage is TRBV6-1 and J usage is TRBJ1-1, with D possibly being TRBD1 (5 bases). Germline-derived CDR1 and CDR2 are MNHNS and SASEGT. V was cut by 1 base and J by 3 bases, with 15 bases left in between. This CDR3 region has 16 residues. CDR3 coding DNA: TGTGCCAGCAGTGAAGGGCCGGGCCCCAGGGACACTGAAGCTTTCTTT. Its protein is CASSEGPGPRDTEAFF.

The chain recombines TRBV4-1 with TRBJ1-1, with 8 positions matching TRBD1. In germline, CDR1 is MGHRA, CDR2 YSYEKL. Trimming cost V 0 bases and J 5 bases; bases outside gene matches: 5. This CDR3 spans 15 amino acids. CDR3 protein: CASSQDRGRATEAFF. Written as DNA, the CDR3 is TGCGCCAGCAGCCAAGACAGGGGGCGGGCGACTGAAGCTTTCTTT.

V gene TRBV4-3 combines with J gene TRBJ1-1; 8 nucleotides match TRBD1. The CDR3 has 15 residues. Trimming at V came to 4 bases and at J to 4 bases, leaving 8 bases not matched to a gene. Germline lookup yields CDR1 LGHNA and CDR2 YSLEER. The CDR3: CASSPTHRGSTEAFF. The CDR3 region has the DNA TGCGCCAGCAGCCCGACACACAGGGGGAGCACTGAAGCTTTCTTT.

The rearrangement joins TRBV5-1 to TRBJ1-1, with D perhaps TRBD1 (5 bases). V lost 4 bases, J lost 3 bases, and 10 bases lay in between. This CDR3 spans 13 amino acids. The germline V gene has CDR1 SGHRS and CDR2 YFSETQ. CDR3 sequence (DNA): TGCGCCAGCAGCCCGACAGTCCACACTGAAGCTTTCTTT. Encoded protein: CASSPTVHTEAFF.

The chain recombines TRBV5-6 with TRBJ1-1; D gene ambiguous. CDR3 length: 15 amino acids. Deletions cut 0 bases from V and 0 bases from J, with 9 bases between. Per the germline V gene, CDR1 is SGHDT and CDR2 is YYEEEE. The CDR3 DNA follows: TGTGCCAGCAGCTTGGGAGGCAGAATGAACACTGAAGCTTTCTTT. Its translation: CASSLGGRMNTEAFF.

CDR3 nucleotide sequence: TGTGCCAGCAGCTTAGATCCAGGGGGCTTATCTGGGGCCAACGTCCTGACTTTC. Encoded protein: CASSLDPGGLSGANVLTF. The V call is TRBV11-2, the J call TRBJ2-6; 8 bases are a match to TRBD1. Trimming at V came to 0 bases and at J to 1 base, leaving 5 bases not matched to a gene. CDR3 size: 18 residues. CDR1 SGHAT and CDR2 FQNNGV come from the germline V gene.

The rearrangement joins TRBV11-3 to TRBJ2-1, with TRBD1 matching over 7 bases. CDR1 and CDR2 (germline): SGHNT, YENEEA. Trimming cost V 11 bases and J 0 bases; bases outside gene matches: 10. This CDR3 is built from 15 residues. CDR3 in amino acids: CAGDRAPTSYNEQFF. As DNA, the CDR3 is TGTGCCGGTGACAGGGCCCCCACCTCCTACAATGAGCAGTTCTTC.

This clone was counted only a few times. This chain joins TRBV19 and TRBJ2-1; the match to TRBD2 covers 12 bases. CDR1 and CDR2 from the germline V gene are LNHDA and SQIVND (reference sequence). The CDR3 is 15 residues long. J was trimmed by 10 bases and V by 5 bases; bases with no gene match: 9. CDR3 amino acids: CASSRPSGRAGEQFF. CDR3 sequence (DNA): TGTGCCAGTAGTCGGCCTAGCGGGAGGGCCGGGGAGCAGTTCTTC.

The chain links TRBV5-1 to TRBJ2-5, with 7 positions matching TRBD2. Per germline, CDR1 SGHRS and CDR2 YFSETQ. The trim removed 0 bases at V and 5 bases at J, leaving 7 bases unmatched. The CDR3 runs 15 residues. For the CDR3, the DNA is TGCGCCAGCAGCTTGGCCGGGGGAGGGTCGGAGACCCAGTACTTC. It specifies CASSLAGGGSETQYF. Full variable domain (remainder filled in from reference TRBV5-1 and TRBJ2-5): KAGVTQTPRYLIKTRGQQVTLSCSPISGHRSVSWYQQTPGQGLQFLFEYFSETQRNKGNFPGRFSGRQFSNSRSEMNVSTLELGDSALYLCASSLAGGGSETQYFGPGTRLLVL.

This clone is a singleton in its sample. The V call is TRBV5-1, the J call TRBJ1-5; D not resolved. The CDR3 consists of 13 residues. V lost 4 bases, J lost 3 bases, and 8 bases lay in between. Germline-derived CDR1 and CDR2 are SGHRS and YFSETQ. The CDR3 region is CASSPGVNQPQHF. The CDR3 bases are TGCGCCAGCAGCCCGGGTGTCAATCAGCCCCAGCATTTT.

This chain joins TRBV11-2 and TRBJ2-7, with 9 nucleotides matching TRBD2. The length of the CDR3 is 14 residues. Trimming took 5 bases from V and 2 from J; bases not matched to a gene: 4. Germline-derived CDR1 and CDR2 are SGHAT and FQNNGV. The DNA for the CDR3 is TGTGCCAGCAGCCCGAGCGGGAGGACCTACGAGCAGTACTTC. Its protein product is CASSPSGRTYEQYF.

The CDR3 sequence is CATPRQSPYGYTF. The CDR3 DNA reads as TGTGCCACCCCTAGACAGTCCCCATATGGCTACACCTTC. V and J are TRBV21-1 and TRBJ1-2; the table's D call of TRBD1 was not tested on the DNA. TRBV21-1 is a pseudogene locus. The CDR3 covers 13 residues.